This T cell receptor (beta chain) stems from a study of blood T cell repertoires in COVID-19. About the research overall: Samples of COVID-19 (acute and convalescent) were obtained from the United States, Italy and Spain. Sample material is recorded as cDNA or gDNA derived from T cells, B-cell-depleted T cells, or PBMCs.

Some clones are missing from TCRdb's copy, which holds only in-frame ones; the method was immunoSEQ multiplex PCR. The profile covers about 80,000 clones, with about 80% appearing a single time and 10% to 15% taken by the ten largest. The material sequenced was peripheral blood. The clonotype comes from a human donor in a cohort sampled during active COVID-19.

The CDR3 sequence: CASSLTGMGYQPQHF. CDR3 coding DNA: TGTGCCAGCAGCCTGACAGGGATGGGTTATCAGCCCCAGCATTTT. The chain uses TRBV5-5 and TRBJ1-5; TRBD1 matches 7 bases. After removal of 4 bases from V and 5 bases from J, the junction contained 9 bases not matched to a gene. Germline loops: CDR1 SGHKS, CDR2 YYEKEE (reference sequence). This CDR3 spans 15 amino acids.